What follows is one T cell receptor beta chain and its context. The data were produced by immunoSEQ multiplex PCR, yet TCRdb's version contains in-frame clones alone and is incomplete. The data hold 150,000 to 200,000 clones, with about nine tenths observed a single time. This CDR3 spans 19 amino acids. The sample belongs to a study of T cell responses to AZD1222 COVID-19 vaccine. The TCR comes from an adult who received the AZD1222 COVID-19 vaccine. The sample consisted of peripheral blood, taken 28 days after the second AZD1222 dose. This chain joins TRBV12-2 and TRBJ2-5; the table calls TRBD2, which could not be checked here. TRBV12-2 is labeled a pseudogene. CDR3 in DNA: TGTGCAAGTCGCCCACTTAGTTCGGCTAGCGGGCCAAACCAAGAGACCCAGTACTTC. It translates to CASRPLSSASGPNQETQYF.